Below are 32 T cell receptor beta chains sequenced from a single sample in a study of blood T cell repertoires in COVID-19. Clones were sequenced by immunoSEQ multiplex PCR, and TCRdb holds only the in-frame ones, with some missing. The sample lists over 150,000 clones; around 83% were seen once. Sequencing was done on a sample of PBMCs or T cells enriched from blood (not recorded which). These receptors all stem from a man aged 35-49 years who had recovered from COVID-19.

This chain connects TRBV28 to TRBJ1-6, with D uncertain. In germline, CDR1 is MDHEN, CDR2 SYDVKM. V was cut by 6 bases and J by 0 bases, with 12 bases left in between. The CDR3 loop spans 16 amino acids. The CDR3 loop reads CASSLATASYNSPLHF. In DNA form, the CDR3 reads TGTGCCAGCAGCCTAGCGACGGCCTCCTATAATTCACCCCTCCACTTT.

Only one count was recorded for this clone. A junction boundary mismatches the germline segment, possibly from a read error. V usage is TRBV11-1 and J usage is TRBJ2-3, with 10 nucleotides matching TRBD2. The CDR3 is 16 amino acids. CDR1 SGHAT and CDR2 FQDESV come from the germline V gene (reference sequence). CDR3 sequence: CASSLRPSGSKDTQYF. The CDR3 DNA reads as TGTGCCAGCAGCTTAAGGCCTAGCGGGAGCAAAGATACGCAGTATTTT. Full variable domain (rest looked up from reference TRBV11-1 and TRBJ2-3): EAEVAQSPRYKITEKSQAVAFWCDPISGHATLYWYRQILGQGPELLVQFQDESVVDDSQLPKDRFSAERLKGVDSTLKIQPAELGDSAMYLCASSLRPSGSKDTQYFGPGTRLTVL.

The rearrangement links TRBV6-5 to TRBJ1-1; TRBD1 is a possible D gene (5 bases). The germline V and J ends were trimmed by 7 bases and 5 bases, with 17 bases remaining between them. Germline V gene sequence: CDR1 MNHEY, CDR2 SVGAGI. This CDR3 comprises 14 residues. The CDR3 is CASMETRVGTEAFF. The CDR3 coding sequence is TGTGCCAGCATGGAAACCAGGGTGGGGACTGAAGCTTTCTTT.

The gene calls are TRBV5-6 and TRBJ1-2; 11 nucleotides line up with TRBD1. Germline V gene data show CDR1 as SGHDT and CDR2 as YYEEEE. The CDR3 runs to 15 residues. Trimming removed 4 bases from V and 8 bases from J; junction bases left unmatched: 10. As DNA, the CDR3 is TGTGCCAGCAGCATGGGGACAGGGGGGTTGGAGGGCTACACCTTC. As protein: CASSMGTGGLEGYTF.

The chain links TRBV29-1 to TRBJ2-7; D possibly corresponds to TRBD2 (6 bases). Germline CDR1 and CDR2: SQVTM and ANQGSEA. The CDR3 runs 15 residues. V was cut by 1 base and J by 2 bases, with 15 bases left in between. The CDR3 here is CSVEGGTRSPYEQYF. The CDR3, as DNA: TGCAGCGTTGAAGGAGGGACTCGTAGCCCCTACGAGCAGTACTTC.

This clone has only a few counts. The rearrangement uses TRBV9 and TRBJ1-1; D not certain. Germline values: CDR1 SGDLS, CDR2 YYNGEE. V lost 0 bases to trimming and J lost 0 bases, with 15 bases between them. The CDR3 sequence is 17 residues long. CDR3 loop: CASSVDPPGVVNTEAFF. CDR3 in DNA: TGTGCCAGCAGCGTAGACCCCCCCGGGGTGGTGAACACTGAAGCTTTCTTT.

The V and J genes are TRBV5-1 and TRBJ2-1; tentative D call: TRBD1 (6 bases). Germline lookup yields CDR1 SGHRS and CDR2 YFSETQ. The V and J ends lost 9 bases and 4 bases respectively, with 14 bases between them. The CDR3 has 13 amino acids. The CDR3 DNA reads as TGCGCCACCCGAGAAGGACAGTACAATGAGCAGTTCTTC. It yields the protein CATREGQYNEQFF.

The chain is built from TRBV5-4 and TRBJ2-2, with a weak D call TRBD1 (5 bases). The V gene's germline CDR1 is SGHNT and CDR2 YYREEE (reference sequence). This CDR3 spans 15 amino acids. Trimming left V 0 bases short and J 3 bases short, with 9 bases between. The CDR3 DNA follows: TGTGCCAGCAGCTTGGAGGGGCGATACACCGGGGAGCTGTTTTTT. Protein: CASSLEGRYTGELFF.

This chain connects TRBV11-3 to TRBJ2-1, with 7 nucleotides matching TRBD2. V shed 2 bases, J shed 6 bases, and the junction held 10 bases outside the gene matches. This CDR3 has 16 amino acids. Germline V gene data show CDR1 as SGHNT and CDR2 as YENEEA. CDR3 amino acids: CASSLSVLSGVNEQFF. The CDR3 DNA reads TGTGCCAGCAGCTTATCCGTTTTAAGCGGGGTCAATGAGCAGTTCTTC.

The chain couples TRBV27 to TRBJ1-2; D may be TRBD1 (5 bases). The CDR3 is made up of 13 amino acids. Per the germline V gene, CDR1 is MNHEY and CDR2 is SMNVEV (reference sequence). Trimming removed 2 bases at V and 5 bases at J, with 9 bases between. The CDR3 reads CASSLRGEYGYTF. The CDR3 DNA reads TGTGCCAGCAGTTTACGGGGGGAATATGGCTACACCTTC.

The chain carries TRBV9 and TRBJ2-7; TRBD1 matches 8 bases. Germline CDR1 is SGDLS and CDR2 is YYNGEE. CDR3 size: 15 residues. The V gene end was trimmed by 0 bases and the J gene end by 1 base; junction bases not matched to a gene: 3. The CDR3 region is CASSVDGQGSYEQYF. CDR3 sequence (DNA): TGTGCCAGCAGCGTAGATGGACAGGGATCCTACGAGCAGTACTTC.

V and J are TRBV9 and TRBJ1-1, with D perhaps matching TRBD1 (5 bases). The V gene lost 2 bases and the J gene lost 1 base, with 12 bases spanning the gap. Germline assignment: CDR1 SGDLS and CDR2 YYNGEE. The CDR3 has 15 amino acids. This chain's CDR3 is CASSVFQGKNTEAFF. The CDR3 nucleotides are TGTGCCAGCAGCGTTTTCCAGGGAAAGAACACTGAAGCTTTCTTT.

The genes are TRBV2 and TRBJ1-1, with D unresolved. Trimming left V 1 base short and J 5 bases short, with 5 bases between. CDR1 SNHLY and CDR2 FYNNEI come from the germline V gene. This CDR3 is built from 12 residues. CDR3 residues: CASSEGRTEAFF. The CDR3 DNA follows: TGTGCCAGCAGTGAAGGGAGAACTGAAGCTTTCTTT.

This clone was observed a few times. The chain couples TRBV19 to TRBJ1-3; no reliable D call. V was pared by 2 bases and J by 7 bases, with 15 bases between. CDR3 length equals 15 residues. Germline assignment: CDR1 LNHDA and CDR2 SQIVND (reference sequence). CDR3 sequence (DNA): TGTGCCAGTAGTATAAAGGTCCAAGGAGGGAACACCATATATTTT. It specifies CASSIKVQGGNTIYF.

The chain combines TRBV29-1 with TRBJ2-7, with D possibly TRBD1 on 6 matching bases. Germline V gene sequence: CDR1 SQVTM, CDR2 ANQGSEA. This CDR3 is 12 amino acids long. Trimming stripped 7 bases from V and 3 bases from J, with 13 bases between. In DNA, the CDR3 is TGCAGCGCCGAAGGACAGTACTACGAGCAGTACTTC. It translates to CSAEGQYYEQYF.

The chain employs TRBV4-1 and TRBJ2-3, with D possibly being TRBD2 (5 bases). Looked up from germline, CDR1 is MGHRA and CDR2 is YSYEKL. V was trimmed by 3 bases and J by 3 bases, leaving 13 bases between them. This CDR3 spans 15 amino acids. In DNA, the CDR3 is TGCGCCAGCAGCCACGCGAGCGGATTGACAGATACGCAGTATTTT. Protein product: CASSHASGLTDTQYF.

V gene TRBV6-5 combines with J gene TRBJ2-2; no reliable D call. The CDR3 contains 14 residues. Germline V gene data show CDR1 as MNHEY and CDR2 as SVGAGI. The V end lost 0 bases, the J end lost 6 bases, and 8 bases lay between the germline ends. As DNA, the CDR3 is TGTGCCAGCAGTTACTCGAGAATCGCCGGGGAGCTGTTTTTT. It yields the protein CASSYSRIAGELFF.

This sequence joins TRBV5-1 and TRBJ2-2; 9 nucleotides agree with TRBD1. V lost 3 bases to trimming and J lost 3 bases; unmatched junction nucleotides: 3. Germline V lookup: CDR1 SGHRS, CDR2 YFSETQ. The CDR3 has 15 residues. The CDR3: CASSSGTGYTGELFF. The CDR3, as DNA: TGCGCCAGCAGCTCCGGGACAGGGTACACCGGGGAGCTGTTTTTT. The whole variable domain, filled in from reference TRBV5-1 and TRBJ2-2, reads KAGVTQTPRYLIKTRGQQVTLSCSPISGHRSVSWYQQTPGQGLQFLFEYFSETQRNKGNFPGRFSGRQFSNSRSEMNVSTLELGDSALYLCASSSGTGYTGELFFGEGSRLTVL.

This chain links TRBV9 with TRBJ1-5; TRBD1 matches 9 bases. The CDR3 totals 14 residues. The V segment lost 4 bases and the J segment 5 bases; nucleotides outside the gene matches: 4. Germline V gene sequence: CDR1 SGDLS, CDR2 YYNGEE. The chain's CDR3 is CASSSTGGYQPQHF. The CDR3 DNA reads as TGTGCCAGCAGCTCGACAGGGGGGTATCAGCCCCAGCATTTT.

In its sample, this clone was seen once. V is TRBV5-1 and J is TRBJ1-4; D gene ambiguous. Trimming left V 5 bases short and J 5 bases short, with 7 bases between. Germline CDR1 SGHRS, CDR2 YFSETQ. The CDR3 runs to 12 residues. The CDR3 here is CASREQNEKLFF. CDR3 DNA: TGCGCCAGCAGGGAGCAAAATGAAAAACTGTTTTTT.

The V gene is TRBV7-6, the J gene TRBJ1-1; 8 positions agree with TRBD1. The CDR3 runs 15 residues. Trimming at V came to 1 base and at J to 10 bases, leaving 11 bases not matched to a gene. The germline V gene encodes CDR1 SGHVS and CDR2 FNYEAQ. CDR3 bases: TGTGCCAGCAGCTTAGGAGGTCGACAGGGGTCGGTAGCTTTCTTT. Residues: CASSLGGRQGSVAFF.

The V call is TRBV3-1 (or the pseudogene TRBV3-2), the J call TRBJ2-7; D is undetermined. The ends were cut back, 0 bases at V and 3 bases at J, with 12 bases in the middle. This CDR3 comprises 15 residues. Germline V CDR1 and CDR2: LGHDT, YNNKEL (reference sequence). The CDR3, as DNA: TGTGCCAGCAGCCAAGATCGCGCTTCCTACTACGAGCAGTACTTC. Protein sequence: CASSQDRASYYEQYF.

The CDR3 region is CASSLSRGRDRRAEAFF. CDR3 bases: TGTGCCAGCAGCTTAAGCCGGGGAAGGGACAGGCGAGCTGAAGCTTTCTTT. The gene calls are TRBV11-2 and TRBJ1-1, with 8 bases identical to TRBD1. This CDR3 is built from 17 residues. Trimming took 2 bases from V and 6 from J; bases not matched to a gene: 14. Germline values: CDR1 SGHAT, CDR2 FQNNGV. Full variable domain (missing parts from reference TRBV11-2 and TRBJ1-1): EAGVAQSPRYKIIEKRQSVAFWCNPISGHATLYWYQQILGQGPKLLIQFQNNGVVDDSQLPKDRFSAERLKGVDSTLKIQPAKLEDSAVYLCASSLSRGRDRRAEAFFGQGTRLTVV.

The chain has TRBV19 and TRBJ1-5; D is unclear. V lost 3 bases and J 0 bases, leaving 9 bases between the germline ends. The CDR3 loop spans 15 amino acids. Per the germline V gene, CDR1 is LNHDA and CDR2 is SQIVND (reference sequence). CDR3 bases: TGTGCCAGTAGTATGAGTCGGGTTAGCAATCAGCCCCAGCATTTT. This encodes CASSMSRVSNQPQHF.

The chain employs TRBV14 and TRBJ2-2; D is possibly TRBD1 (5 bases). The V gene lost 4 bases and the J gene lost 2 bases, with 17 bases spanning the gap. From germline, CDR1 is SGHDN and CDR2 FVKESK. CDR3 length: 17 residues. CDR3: CASSPPDRVTNTGELFF. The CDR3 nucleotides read TGTGCCAGCAGCCCTCCCGACAGAGTGACAAACACCGGGGAGCTGTTTTTT.

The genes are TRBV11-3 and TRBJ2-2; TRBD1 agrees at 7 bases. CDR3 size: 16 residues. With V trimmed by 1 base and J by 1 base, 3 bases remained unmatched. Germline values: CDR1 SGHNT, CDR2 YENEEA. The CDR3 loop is CASSLGDRVNTGELFF. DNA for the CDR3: TGTGCCAGCAGCTTAGGCGACAGGGTGAACACCGGGGAGCTGTTTTTT.

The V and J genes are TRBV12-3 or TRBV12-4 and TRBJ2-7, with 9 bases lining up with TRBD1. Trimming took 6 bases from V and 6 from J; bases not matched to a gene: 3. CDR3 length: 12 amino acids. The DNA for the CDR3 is TGTGCCAGCAGCTCGGACAGGGGCGAGCAGTACTTC. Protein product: CASSSDRGEQYF.

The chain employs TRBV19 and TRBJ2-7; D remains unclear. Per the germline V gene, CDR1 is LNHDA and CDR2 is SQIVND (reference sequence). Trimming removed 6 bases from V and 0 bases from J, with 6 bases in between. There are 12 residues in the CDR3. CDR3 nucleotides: TGTGCCAGTAGCGAGAGCTCCTACGAGCAGTACTTC. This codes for CASSESSYEQYF.

The CDR3 nucleotides read TGTGCCACGGGGTTGGTAAAGTACTTC. Its translation: CATGLVKYF. V usage is TRBV28 and J usage is TRBJ2-7; D is possibly TRBD2 (5 bases). The V end lost 10 bases, the J end lost 11 bases, and 12 bases lay between the germline ends. This CDR3 comprises 9 residues. Germline CDR1 is MDHEN and CDR2 is SYDVKM.

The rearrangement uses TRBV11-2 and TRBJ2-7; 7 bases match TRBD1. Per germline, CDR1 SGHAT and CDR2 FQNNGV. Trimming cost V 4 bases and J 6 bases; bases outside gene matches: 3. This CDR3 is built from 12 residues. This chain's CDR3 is CASSSHRGEQYF. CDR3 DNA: TGTGCCAGCAGCTCACACAGGGGCGAGCAGTACTTC. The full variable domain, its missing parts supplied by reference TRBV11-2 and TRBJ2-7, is EAGVAQSPRYKIIEKRQSVAFWCNPISGHATLYWYQQILGQGPKLLIQFQNNGVVDDSQLPKDRFSAERLKGVDSTLKIQPAKLEDSAVYLCASSSHRGEQYFGPGTRLTVT.

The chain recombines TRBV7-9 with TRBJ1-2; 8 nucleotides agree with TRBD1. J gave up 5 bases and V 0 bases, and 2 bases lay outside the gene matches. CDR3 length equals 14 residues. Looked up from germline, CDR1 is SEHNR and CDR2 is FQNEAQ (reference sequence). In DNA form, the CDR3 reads TGTGCCAGCAGCTTAGCCCGGACAGGGTATGGCTACACCTTC. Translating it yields CASSLARTGYGYTF.

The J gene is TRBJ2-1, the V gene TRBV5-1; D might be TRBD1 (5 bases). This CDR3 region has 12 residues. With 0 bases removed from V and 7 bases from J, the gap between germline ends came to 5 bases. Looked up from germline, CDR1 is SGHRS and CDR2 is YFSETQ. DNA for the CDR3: TGCGCCAGCAGCTTGGAGGGGAATGAGCAGTTCTTC. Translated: CASSLEGNEQFF.